This T cell receptor beta chain was profiled in a study of beta chain features in type 1 diabetes. The study, taken as a whole, reports: Shortening that was moderate but significant affected the TCRB CDR3s of Type 1 diabetes patients in all four CD4+ subsets. cDNA-based sequencing might over-represent cells highly expressing TCR.

Concerning this clone itself: No antigen is known for it.

Sequencing targeted expressed TCRB transcripts, as all isolated RNA had been reverse transcribed. Measured with immunoSEQ multiplex PCR; TCRdb has only the in-frame clones, and not every one. The sample contains around 690,000 clones, roughly an eighth of which appear only once. Germline CDR1 SEHNR, CDR2 FQNEAQ (reference sequence). CDR3 size: 15 residues. Trimming took off 3 bases at V and 3 bases at J, with 11 bases between the two ends. The rearrangement links TRBV7-9 to TRBJ1-4; no reliable D call. Sequenced input: naive CD4+ T cells from blood. The origin of this receptor is a man aged 25-45 years with type 1 diabetes. The CDR3 spells CASSFHEGSNEKLFF. The CDR3 DNA sequence: TGTGCCAGCAGCTTCCACGAAGGGTCTAATGAAAAACTGTTTTTT.